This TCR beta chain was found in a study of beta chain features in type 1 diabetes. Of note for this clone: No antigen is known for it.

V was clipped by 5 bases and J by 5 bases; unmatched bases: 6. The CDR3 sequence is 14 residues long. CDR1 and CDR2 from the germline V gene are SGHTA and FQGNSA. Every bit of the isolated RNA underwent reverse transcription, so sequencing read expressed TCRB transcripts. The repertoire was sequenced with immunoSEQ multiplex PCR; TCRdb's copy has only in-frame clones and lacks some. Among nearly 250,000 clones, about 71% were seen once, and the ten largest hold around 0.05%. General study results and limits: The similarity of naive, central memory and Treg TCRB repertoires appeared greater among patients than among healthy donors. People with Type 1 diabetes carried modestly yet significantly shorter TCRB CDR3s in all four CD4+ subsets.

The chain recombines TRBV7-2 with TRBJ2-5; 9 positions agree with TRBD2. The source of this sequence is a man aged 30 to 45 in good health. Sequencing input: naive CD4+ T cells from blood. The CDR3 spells CASSRGGAEETQYF. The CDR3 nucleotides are TGTGCCAGCAGCCGCGGGGGGGCGGAGGAGACCCAGTACTTC.